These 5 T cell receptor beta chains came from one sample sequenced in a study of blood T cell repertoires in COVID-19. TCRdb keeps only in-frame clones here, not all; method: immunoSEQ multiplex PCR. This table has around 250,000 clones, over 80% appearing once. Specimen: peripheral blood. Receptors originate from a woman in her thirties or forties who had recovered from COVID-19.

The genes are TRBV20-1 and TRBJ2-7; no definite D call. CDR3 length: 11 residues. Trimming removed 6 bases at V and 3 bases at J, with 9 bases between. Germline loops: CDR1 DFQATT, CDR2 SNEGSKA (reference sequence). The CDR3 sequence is CSARFSYEQYF. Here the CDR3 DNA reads TGCAGTGCCAGATTTAGCTACGAGCAGTACTTC.

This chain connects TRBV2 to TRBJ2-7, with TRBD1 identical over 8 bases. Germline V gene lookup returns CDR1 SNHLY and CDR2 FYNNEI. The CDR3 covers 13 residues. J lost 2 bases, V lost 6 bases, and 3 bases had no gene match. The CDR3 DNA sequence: TGTGCCAGCAGATCGGGACAGGCCTACGAGCAGTACTTC. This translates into CASRSGQAYEQYF.

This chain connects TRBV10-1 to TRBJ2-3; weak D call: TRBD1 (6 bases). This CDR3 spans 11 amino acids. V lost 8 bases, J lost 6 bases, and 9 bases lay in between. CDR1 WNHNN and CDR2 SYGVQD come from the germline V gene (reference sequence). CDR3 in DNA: TGCGCCAGCCAGGGGTACGATACGCAGTATTTT. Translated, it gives CASQGYDTQYF.

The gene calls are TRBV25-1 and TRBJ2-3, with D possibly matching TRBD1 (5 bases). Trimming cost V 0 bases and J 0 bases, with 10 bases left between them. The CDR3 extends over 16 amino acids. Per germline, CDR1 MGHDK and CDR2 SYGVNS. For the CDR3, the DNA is TGTGCCAGCAGTGAATACCTGACAGCTAGCACAGATACGCAGTATTTT. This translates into CASSEYLTASTDTQYF.

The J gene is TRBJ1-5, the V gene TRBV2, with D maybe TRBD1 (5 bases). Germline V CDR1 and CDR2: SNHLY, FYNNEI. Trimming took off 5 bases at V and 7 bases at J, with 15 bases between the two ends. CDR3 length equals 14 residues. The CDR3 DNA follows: TGTGCCAGCAGTCCCGAAGGGGCAGGGCAGCCCCAGCATTTT. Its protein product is CASSPEGAGQPQHF.